This TCR beta chain was found in a study of T cells in women clearing cervical HPV infection. Whole-study context: Case blood drawn at lesion detection; control blood after infection cleared. Findings and limits, study-wide: Cases and controls were distinguished at AUC roughly 0.83 by richness and V genes. Richness differences could reflect unmeasured T-cell content per sample.

Regarding this clone: Its target is unknown.

immunoSEQ multiplex PCR used an average of roughly 1,100 ng genomic DNA. The data were produced by immunoSEQ multiplex PCR, yet TCRdb's version contains in-frame clones alone and is incomplete. The sample data list under 50,000 clones. The receptor was isolated from a woman between 18 and 75 years old with a cervical HPV16 infection that either progressed to CIN3+ or cleared (not recorded which). Sequencing was carried out using blood buffy coat.

The CDR3 DNA, read in part, is TGTGCCAGCTCACGATTCGATTTGGGGGGTGGCACAGATACG. As protein: CASSRFDLGGGTDT. The complete CDR3 reads CASSRFDLGGGTDTQYF. The chain uses TRBV18 and TRBJ2-3; a possible D gene is TRBD2 (6 bases). The DNA ends 3 residues before the CDR3 does, and the rest of the CDR3 is filled in from the germline J gene. This CDR3 spans 17 amino acids. Germline values: CDR1 KGHSH, CDR2 LQKENI. The V end lost 4 bases, the J end lost 1 base, and 18 bases lay between the germline ends.